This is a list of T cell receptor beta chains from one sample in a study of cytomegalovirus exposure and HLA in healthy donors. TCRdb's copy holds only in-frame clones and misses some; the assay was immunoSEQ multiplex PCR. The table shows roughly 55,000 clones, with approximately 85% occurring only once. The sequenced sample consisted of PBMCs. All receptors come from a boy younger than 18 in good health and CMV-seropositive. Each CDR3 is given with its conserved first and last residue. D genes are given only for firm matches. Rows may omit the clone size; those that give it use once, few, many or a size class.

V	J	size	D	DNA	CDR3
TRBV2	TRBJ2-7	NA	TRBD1	TGTGCCAGCAGTGAATTGGGGACAGGGATCATCGAGCAGTACTTC	CASSELGTGIIEQYF
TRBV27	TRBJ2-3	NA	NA	TGTGCCAGCAGTTTATCTGGACAAGACTGGGGAGATACGCAGTATTTT	CASSLSGQDWGDTQYF
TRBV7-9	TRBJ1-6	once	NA	TGTGCCAGCAGCTCGGGACGGGGGTTTTCACCCCTCCACTTT	CASSSGRGFSPLHF
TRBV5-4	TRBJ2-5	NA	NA	TGTGCCAGCAGCTTGGCCCGGACAGGGAGGGGACAAGAGACCCAGTACTTC	CASSLARTGRGQETQYF
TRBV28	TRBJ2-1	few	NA	TGTGCCAGCACCTTAGGACTGAATGAGCAGTTCTTC	CASTLGLNEQFF
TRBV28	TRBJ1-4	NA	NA	TGTGCCAGCAGCCTTCGTGCAAGCCTAAATGAAAAACTGTTTTTT	CASSLRASLNEKLFF
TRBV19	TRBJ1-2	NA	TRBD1	TGTGCCAGTAGTATAAGGGACAGGGGTCCATATGGCTACACCTTC	CASSIRDRGPYGYTF
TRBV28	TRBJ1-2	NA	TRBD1	TGTGCCAGCAGTTTATCAGGGGGGAGGAACTATGGCTACACCTTC	CASSLSGGRNYGYTF
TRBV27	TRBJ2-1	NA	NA	TGTGCCAGCAGTTTTATCAGCTCCTACAATGAGCAGTTCTTC	CASSFISSYNEQFF
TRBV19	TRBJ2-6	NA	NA	TGTGCCAGTAGTATTTTGGCGGGTAGCTCTGGGGCCAACGTCCTGACTTTC	CASSILAGSSGANVLTF
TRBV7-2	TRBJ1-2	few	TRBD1	TGTGCCAGCAGCTTAGCGGACGGGACAGGGGAAGGCTACACCTTC	CASSLADGTGEGYTF
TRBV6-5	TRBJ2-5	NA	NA	TGTGCCAGCAGTAGACTAGGGCAAGAGACCCAGTACTTC	CASSRLGQETQYF
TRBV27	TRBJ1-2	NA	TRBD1	TGTGCCAGCAGTTTACTCCAGACAGGGGGGCTCGTCTACACCTTC	CASSLLQTGGLVYTF
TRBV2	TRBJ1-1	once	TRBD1	TGTGCCAGCAGCGTCGGGACAGGGACTGAAGCTTTCTTT	CASSVGTGTEAFF
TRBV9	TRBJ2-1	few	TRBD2	TGTGCCAGCAGCGTAGCCCCCAGACCTTCTAGCGGGGGATTGGAGCAGTTCTTC	CASSVAPRPSSGGLEQFF
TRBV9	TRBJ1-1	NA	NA	TGTGCCAGCAGCTCAGGACAAGCGAACACTGAAGCTTTCTTT	CASSSGQANTEAFF
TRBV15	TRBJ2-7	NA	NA	TGTGCCACCAGCAAAATAGGAGCTCACGAGCAGTACTTC	CATSKIGAHEQYF
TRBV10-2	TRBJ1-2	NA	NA	TGCGCCAGCAGTTCAGGGGACGACTATGGCTACACCTTC	CASSSGDDYGYTF
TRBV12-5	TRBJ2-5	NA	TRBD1	TGTGCTAGTGGTTTCCTTTTGGGGACAGGGCAAGAAGAGACCCAGTACTTC	CASGFLLGTGQEETQYF
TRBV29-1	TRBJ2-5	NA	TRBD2	TGCAGCGCCCGCGTCGAGGGAGGGTGGGAGACCCAGTACTTC	CSARVEGGWETQYF
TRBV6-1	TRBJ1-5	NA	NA	TGTGCCAGCAGCGTAACTAAATACGGTCAGCCCCAGCATTTT	CASSVTKYGQPQHF
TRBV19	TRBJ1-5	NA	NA	TGTGCCAGTAGCTTAGGCGGATCAAATCAGCCCCAGCATTTT	CASSLGGSNQPQHF
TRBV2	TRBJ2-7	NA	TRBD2	TGTGCCAGCAGTGAACGGAGCGGGGGGGCGGTGGAGCAGTACTTC	CASSERSGGAVEQYF
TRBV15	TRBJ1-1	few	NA	TGTGCCACCAGCAGAGCCGTCGTCGGGGTGAACACTGAAGCTTTCTTT	CATSRAVVGVNTEAFF
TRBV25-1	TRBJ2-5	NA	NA	TGTGCCAGCAGTGAATGGGGGCGACAGCAAGAGACCCAGTACTTC	CASSEWGRQQETQYF
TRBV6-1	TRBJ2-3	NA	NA	TGTGCCAGCAGTGAACAAGGCCGGGAGGATACGCAGTATTTT	CASSEQGREDTQYF
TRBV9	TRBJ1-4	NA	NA	TGTGCCAGCAGCGTAGAAAGGGGAACTAATGAAAAACTGTTTTTT	CASSVERGTNEKLFF
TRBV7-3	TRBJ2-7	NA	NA	TGTGCCAGCAGCTATGACAGGCTGGGAGAGCAGTACTTC	CASSYDRLGEQYF
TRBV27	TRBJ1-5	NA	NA	TGTGCCAGCAGTATCACGGGAGGGTGGGGCCAGCCCCAGCATTTT	CASSITGGWGQPQHF
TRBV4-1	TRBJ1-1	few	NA	TGCGCCAGCAGAGGGGGACCTAACACTGAAGCTTTCTTT	CASRGGPNTEAFF
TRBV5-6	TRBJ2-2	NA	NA	TGTGCCAGCAGCTTGGCGGGGGGCCGATCGAACACCGGGGAGCTGTTTTTT	CASSLAGGRSNTGELFF
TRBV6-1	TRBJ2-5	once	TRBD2	TGTGCCAGCAGTGAGCTTCTCGGGGGGACGGGAGAGACCCAGTACTTC	CASSELLGGTGETQYF
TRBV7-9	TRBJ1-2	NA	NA	TGTTCCAGCAGCTTAAAGGGGGATGGCTACACCTTC	CSSSLKGDGYTF
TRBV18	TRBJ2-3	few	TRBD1	TGTGCCAGCTCACCTTCCAGGGGGCGCGCAGATACGCAGTATTTT	CASSPSRGRADTQYF
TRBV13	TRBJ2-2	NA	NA	TGTGCCAGCAGTCACGGTGGGGAGCTGTTTTTT	CASSHGGELFF
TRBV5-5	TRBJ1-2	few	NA	TGTGCCAGCTCCCAGGAGGGGATCCTCTATGGCTACACCTTC	CASSQEGILYGYTF
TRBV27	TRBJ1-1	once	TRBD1	TGTGCCAGCAGTCCAAGATTCTACAGGGGATTGAACACTGAAGCTTTCTTT	CASSPRFYRGLNTEAFF
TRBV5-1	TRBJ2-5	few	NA	TGCGCCAGCAGCTTAGTAAATGAGGGCCGGGAGACCCAGTACTTC	CASSLVNEGRETQYF
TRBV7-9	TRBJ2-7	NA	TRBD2	TGTTCCAGCAGCTTACTAGCGGGGGGTCCCTACGAGCAGTACTTC	CSSSLLAGGPYEQYF
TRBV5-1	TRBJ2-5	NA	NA	TGCGCCAGCAGCTTTTACGGGGGGCGGGAGACCCAGTACTTC	CASSFYGGRETQYF
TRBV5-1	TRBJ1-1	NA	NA	TGCGCCAGCAGCTTGGTGGGGGGGGGAGTTACTGAAGCTTTCTTT	CASSLVGGGVTEAFF
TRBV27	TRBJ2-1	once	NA	TGTGCCAGCAGTTTGGGGCAGGACCACAATGAGCAGTTCTTC	CASSLGQDHNEQFF